Shown below are 4 T cell receptor beta chains from a single sample sequenced in a study of cytomegalovirus exposure and HLA in healthy donors. Amplification used 60 Vbeta primers and 13 Jbeta primers. The data were produced by immunoSEQ multiplex PCR, yet TCRdb's version contains in-frame clones alone and is incomplete. The sample comprises 120,000 to 150,000 clones, roughly 80% of which are singletons, and roughly 4.3% rests with the top ten. What was sequenced was PBMCs. The receptors were sampled from a middle-aged woman in good health and CMV-seropositive.

The chain joins TRBV21-1 to TRBJ2-7; no DNA check was done on the table's D call, TRBD2. TRBV21-1 is a listed pseudogene. The CDR3 extends over 17 amino acids. CDR3 loop: CASSKAGRGGGSYEQYF. The CDR3 DNA sequence: TGTGCCAGCAGCAAAGCGGGGAGGGGAGGTGGCTCCTACGAGCAGTACTTC.

The chain couples TRBV30 to TRBJ2-2, with D unclear. Between the trimmed V and J ends, which lost 4 bases and 2 bases, there was a span of 8 bases. The CDR3 spans 13 residues. The germline CDR1 and CDR2 sequences are GTSNPN and SVGIG (reference sequence). This chain's CDR3 is CAWTFGNTGELFF. The CDR3 coding sequence is TGTGCCTGGACCTTTGGCAACACCGGGGAGCTGTTTTTT.

The V call is TRBV7-2, the J call TRBJ2-1; possibly TRBD2 for D (5 bases). The CDR3 runs to 14 residues. Trimming stripped 1 base from V and 9 bases from J, with 13 bases between. The V gene's germline CDR1 is SGHTA and CDR2 FQGNSA. The CDR3 DNA is TGTGCCAGCAGCTTAGAAGGGAGTTATCGTGAGCAGTTCTTC. Translating gives CASSLEGSYREQFF.

The chain couples TRBV13 to TRBJ1-1, with D perhaps matching TRBD1 (5 bases). CDR1 and CDR2 from the germline V gene are PRHDT and FYEKMQ (reference sequence). V lost 3 bases, J lost 0 bases, and 8 bases lay in between. The CDR3 is 14 residues long. The CDR3 nucleotides are TGTGCCAGCAGCTTTCCAGGGATGAACACTGAAGCTTTCTTT. Encoded protein: CASSFPGMNTEAFF.